The 16 T cell receptor beta chains below were found in one sample sequenced in a study of human T cells and chemical hapten exposure. TCRdb recomputed calls from the RACE reads with MiXCR, one row per CDR3 protein. The data hold some 82,000 distinct CDR3 sequences, with less than 8.5% observed a single time. The sample's time point: patch test 2, 6 weeks after DPC sensitization. Treatment indicated: therapeutic diphenylcyclopropenone sensitization with weekly scalp DPC. Material: whole blood, obtained in connection with sensitization to the hapten diphenylcyclopropenone (DPC). These receptors all stem from a woman in her twenties or thirties with alopecia areata. Some clones in this sample may be carry-over from other donors' samples.

At least ten counts were recorded for this clonotype. The rearrangement uses TRBV6-5 and TRBJ2-3; no firm D call. V dropped 0 bases and J dropped 4 bases, with 11 bases sitting between them. CDR3 length equals 15 residues. Per germline, CDR1 MNHEY and CDR2 SVGAGI. The CDR3 loop reads CASSYSLARSDTQYF. The CDR3, as DNA: TGTGCCAGCAGTTACTCGTTAGCAAGGTCAGATACGCAGTATTTT.

A word on this clonotype: This could be a read error, since a much larger clone is one nucleotide away. The chain carries TRBV21-1 and TRBJ2-4; TRBD2 is taken as the D call from the table, unchecked against the DNA. TRBV21-1 is marked as a pseudogene. The CDR3 is made up of 14 amino acids. The chain's CDR3 is CASFTGSKKNIQYF. The CDR3 DNA is TGTGCCAGCTTTACCGGGTCTAAGAAAAACATTCAGTACTTC.

The CDR3 DNA sequence: TGCGCCAGCAGACGGGGGGGAGACACTGAAGCTTTCTTT. Its translation: CASRRGGDTEAFF. The rearrangement links TRBV10-2 to TRBJ1-1; D is possibly TRBD1 (5 bases). Germline CDR1 and CDR2: WSHSY and SAAADI. CDR3 size: 13 residues. Trimming left V 6 bases short and J 3 bases short, with 11 bases between.

Only a few counts were recorded for this clonotype. The chain is built from TRBV7-9 and TRBJ2-3; D remains ambiguous. The CDR3 is 16 residues long. Germline CDR1 is SEHNR and CDR2 is FQNEAQ (reference sequence). V lost 1 base to trimming and J lost 0 bases, with 11 bases between them. The CDR3 DNA is TGTGCCAGCAGCTTAGGTCCAGGCGGAAGCACAGATACGCAGTATTTT. Its protein is CASSLGPGGSTDTQYF.

There are many counts of this clonotype. V and J are TRBV12-3 or TRBV12-4 and TRBJ1-1; D unresolved. Trimming took 5 bases from V and 2 from J, leaving 12 bases between them. CDR3 length: 14 residues. In nucleotides, the CDR3 is TGTGCCAGCAGTCCCGGAGAGTTAAACACTGAAGCTTTCTTT. Residues: CASSPGELNTEAFF.

As for this clonotype: A single base separates this from a much larger clone, so it may be a read error. V usage is TRBV20-1 and J usage is TRBJ1-2; 8 nucleotides align to TRBD1. This CDR3 has 14 amino acids. The V and J ends lost 6 bases and 7 bases, in that order; junction bases with no gene match: 13. Per the germline V gene, CDR1 is DFQATT and CDR2 is SNEGSKA (reference sequence). The CDR3 is CSAPDRVGRVGYTF. In DNA form, the CDR3 reads TGCAGTGCCCCGGACAGGGTGGGGAGAGTTGGCTACACCTTC.

The genes are TRBV19 and TRBJ2-1; TRBD2 matches at 8 bases. V dropped 7 bases and J dropped 4; count of bases not matched to a gene: 6. CDR3 length equals 14 residues. Germline V gives CDR1 LNHDA, CDR2 SQIVND (reference sequence). CDR3 amino acids: CASKRVAGYNEQFF. CDR3 sequence (DNA): TGTGCCAGTAAGCGGGTAGCGGGGTACAATGAGCAGTTCTTC.

This chain uses TRBV29-1 with TRBJ1-2; no clear D. Germline CDR1 and CDR2: SQVTM and ANQGSEA. This CDR3 contains 15 residues. The V end was cut by 0 bases, the J end by 6 bases, with 17 bases between. CDR3 sequence: CSVEEGLRGKNGYTF. In DNA, the CDR3 is TGCAGCGTTGAAGAAGGCTTGAGAGGGAAGAATGGCTACACCTTC.

This clonotype was found many times. This chain uses TRBV27 with TRBJ1-1; D may be TRBD1 (5 bases). V lost 4 bases, J lost 4 bases, and 25 bases lay in between. Germline V gives CDR1 MNHEY, CDR2 SMNVEV (reference sequence). CDR3 length: 18 amino acids. CDR3 nucleotides: TGTGCCAGCAGTTCCCTCGGGGGTGAGGGTCCGTCTCCCACTGAAGCTTTCTTT. Encoded protein: CASSSLGGEGPSPTEAFF.

The table lists this clonotype with many counts. The chain couples TRBV6-1 to TRBJ1-2; the match to TRBD1 covers 9 bases. Germline V lookup: CDR1 MNHNS, CDR2 SASEGT. The V segment lost 5 bases and the J segment 4 bases; nucleotides outside the gene matches: 11. The CDR3 contains 16 residues. The CDR3: CASSTRDRASGYGYTF. In DNA, the CDR3 is TGTGCCAGCAGTACCCGGGACAGGGCATCGGGCTATGGCTACACCTTC.

This clonotype was seen repeatedly, ten times or more. The V and J genes are TRBV20-1 and TRBJ2-3; the match to TRBD1 covers 8 bases. Germline V gene sequence: CDR1 DFQATT, CDR2 SNEGSKA (reference sequence). The CDR3 totals 14 residues. The trim removed 0 bases at V and 4 bases at J, leaving 3 bases unmatched. The CDR3 nucleotides are TGCAGTGCTAGAGACAGGGGGCTAGCAGATACGCAGTATTTT. Translation gives CSARDRGLADTQYF.

This clonotype has ten or more counts. The chain combines TRBV18 with TRBJ2-3; possibly TRBD2 for D (6 bases). Looked up from germline, CDR1 is KGHSH and CDR2 is LQKENI. V was clipped by 2 bases and J by 4 bases, with 16 bases between them. This CDR3 comprises 16 residues. The CDR3 reads CASSPVGGPGADTQYF. CDR3 nucleotide sequence: TGTGCCAGCTCACCAGTGGGGGGTCCGGGCGCAGATACGCAGTATTTT.

This clonotype has at least ten counts. This chain connects TRBV7-2 to TRBJ2-3; D remains unclear. The CDR3 consists of 14 residues. Germline CDR1 and CDR2: SGHTA and FQGNSA. Between the trimmed V and J ends, which lost 5 bases and 4 bases, there was a span of 13 bases. The CDR3 DNA reads as TGTGCCAGCAGCCCAGCTCTGTTGGCAGATACGCAGTATTTT. It specifies CASSPALLADTQYF.

This clonotype was observed many times. V is TRBV20-1 and J is TRBJ2-1; perhaps TRBD2 as D (5 bases). Germline V gene sequence: CDR1 DFQATT, CDR2 SNEGSKA (reference sequence). CDR3 length: 15 amino acids. Trimming took off 0 bases at V and 4 bases at J, with 13 bases between the two ends. The CDR3 here is CSARDRAGRYNEQFF. The CDR3 nucleotides are TGCAGTGCTAGAGATCGGGCGGGCCGATACAATGAGCAGTTCTTC.

The chain carries TRBV11-2 and TRBJ2-5, with 10 positions matching TRBD1. Trimming removed 1 base from V and 3 bases from J; junction bases left unmatched: 8. The CDR3 runs 17 residues. CDR1 is SGHAT and CDR2 is FQNNGV in the germline V gene. CDR3 nucleotide sequence: TGTGCCAGCAGCTTAGTGCTCCGGACAGGGGGGGAAGAGACCCAGTACTTC. It specifies CASSLVLRTGGEETQYF.

In its sample, this clonotype was seen a few times. The chain carries TRBV5-1 and TRBJ2-7; 7 positions match TRBD1. The length of the CDR3 is 14 residues. Germline V gene sequence: CDR1 SGHRS, CDR2 YFSETQ. The V gene end was trimmed by 1 base and the J gene end by 5 bases; junction bases not matched to a gene: 6. CDR3 loop: CASSLYRGADEQYF. In nucleotides, the CDR3 is TGCGCCAGCAGCTTGTACAGGGGCGCGGACGAGCAGTACTTC.